This entry lists 17 T cell receptor beta chains sequenced from one sample in a study of cytomegalovirus exposure and HLA in healthy donors. PCR primers comprised 60 Vbeta and 13 Jbeta primers. Using immunoSEQ multiplex PCR, the repertoire was profiled, and TCRdb retains in-frame clones only, with some absent. The data hold 130,000 or so clones, with more than 65% observed a single time. Sequences were obtained from PBMCs. Receptors originate from a woman younger than 35 in good health and CMV-seronegative.

This CDR3 reads CASSPGRGSTSGNTIYF. CDR3 bases: TGTGCCAGCTCACCTGGGCGGGGATCGACCTCTGGAAACACCATATATTTT. V is TRBV18 and J is TRBJ1-3, with D hard to call. From germline, CDR1 is KGHSH and CDR2 LQKENI. V shed 3 bases and J shed 0 bases, with 15 bases lying between them. The CDR3 runs 17 residues.

The rearrangement uses TRBV25-1 and TRBJ1-1; the D gene is possibly TRBD1 (5 bases). The CDR3 totals 14 residues. With 5 bases removed from V and 3 bases from J, the gap between germline ends came to 13 bases. Per the germline V gene, CDR1 is MGHDK and CDR2 is SYGVNS. This CDR3 is CASSIPGGDTEAFF. In DNA, the CDR3 is TGTGCCAGCAGTATCCCCGGGGGGGACACTGAAGCTTTCTTT.

The V and J genes are TRBV2 and TRBJ1-5; 8 bases map to TRBD1. The CDR3 has 14 amino acids. CDR1 is SNHLY and CDR2 is FYNNEI in the germline V gene. V lost 8 bases, J lost 2 bases, and 5 bases stayed unmatched. The CDR3 spells CASGLGQGNQPQHF. In DNA, the CDR3 is TGTGCCAGCGGCTTGGGACAGGGCAATCAGCCCCAGCATTTT.

This clone appeared a few times. The CDR3 DNA reads as TGTGCCAGCAGCCGAGGGGGGGGGACTAATGAAAAACTGTTTTTT. This gives the protein CASSRGGGTNEKLFF. The chain links TRBV7-6 to TRBJ1-4; the D gene is possibly TRBD1 (6 bases). V lost 5 bases and J lost 2, with 12 bases in between. CDR1 and CDR2 from the germline V gene are SGHVS and FNYEAQ. CDR3 length equals 15 residues.

The chain carries TRBV6-5 and TRBJ2-3; D call uncertain. Germline loops: CDR1 MNHEY, CDR2 SVGAGI. V was pared by 5 bases and J by 2 bases, with 5 bases between. The CDR3 is 12 residues long. CDR3: CASSPTTDTQYF. The CDR3 DNA is TGTGCCAGCAGTCCTACCACAGATACGCAGTATTTT.

The chain joins TRBV7-2 to TRBJ1-5; 7 positions match TRBD1. The CDR3 covers 14 residues. V shed 5 bases and J 6 bases; nucleotides not matched to a gene: 7. Germline assignment: CDR1 SGHTA and CDR2 FQGNSA. The CDR3 protein is CASSPQGLGQPQHF. The CDR3 DNA reads as TGTGCCAGCAGCCCACAGGGGTTGGGTCAGCCCCAGCATTTT.

The chain has TRBV6-4 and TRBJ1-1; 7 nucleotides line up with TRBD1. The CDR3 contains 14 residues. J lost 2 bases, V lost 4 bases, and 4 bases had no gene match. Germline-derived CDR1 and CDR2 are MRHNA and SNTAGT. CDR3 protein: CASSARGRNTEAFF. CDR3 in DNA: TGTGCCAGCAGTGCCAGGGGGAGAAACACTGAAGCTTTCTTT.

The chain employs TRBV7-2 and TRBJ2-7; a weak D match, TRBD2 (6 bases). The CDR3 consists of 14 residues. CDR1 is SGHTA and CDR2 is FQGNSA in the germline V gene. Trimming left V 5 bases short and J 5 bases short, with 16 bases between. DNA for the CDR3: TGTGCCAGCAGCCTCCACCGGGGGACCGACGAGCAGTACTTC. It yields the protein CASSLHRGTDEQYF.

This clone appeared once. The chain recombines TRBV9 with TRBJ1-1; D gene unclear. The CDR3 is made up of 18 amino acids. V dropped 4 bases and J dropped 1 base, with 23 bases sitting between them. Looked up from germline, CDR1 is SGDLS and CDR2 is YYNGEE. CDR3 in amino acids: CASSPFPGNALGNTEAFF. As DNA, the CDR3 is TGTGCCAGCAGCCCATTTCCGGGGAACGCCCTGGGGAACACTGAAGCTTTCTTT. Full variable domain (outside the CDR3, taken from reference TRBV9 and TRBJ1-1): DSGVTQTPKHLITATGQRVTLRCSPRSGDLSVYWYQQSLDQGLQFLIQYYNGEERAKGNILERFSAQQFPDLHSELNLSSLELGDSALYFCASSPFPGNALGNTEAFFGQGTRLTVV.

The chain links TRBV6-4 to TRBJ1-1; TRBD1 matches at 8 bases. J lost 10 bases, V lost 5 bases, and 9 bases had no gene match. CDR3 length: 13 residues. In germline, CDR1 is MRHNA, CDR2 SNTAGT. CDR3 nucleotide sequence: TGTGCCAGCAGTTCCAGACAGGGGCTGGGAGCTTTCTTT. Protein: CASSSRQGLGAFF.

In its sample, this clone was seen a few times. V gene TRBV4-2 combines with J gene TRBJ1-1; D perhaps matches TRBD1 (6 bases). The CDR3 extends over 16 amino acids. Between the trimmed V and J ends, which lost 2 bases and 0 bases, there was a span of 13 bases. Germline CDR1 LGHNA, CDR2 YNFKEQ. Here the CDR3 reads CASSQLTGYVNTEAFF. Written as DNA, the CDR3 is TGTGCCAGCAGCCAACTTACAGGGTACGTGAACACTGAAGCTTTCTTT.

The chain links TRBV10-3 to TRBJ2-7; 8 bases fit TRBD2. Losses at the gene ends were 2 bases for V and 2 bases for J; bases not matched to a gene: 5. CDR1 is ENHRY, CDR2 SYGVKD, per germline. CDR3 size: 15 residues. The CDR3 loop reads CAISETAGAPYEQYF. In DNA form, the CDR3 reads TGTGCCATCAGTGAGACAGCGGGGGCCCCCTACGAGCAGTACTTC.

The rearrangement joins TRBV21-1 to TRBJ2-2; the table's D call, TRBD1, has no DNA check behind it. TRBV21-1 is an annotated pseudogene. CDR3 length equals 17 residues. CDR3 bases: TGTGCCAGCAGCCAAGGAGAGCCGGGACACTTGGGCGGGGAGCTGTTTTTT. This encodes CASSQGEPGHLGGELFF.

A few counts support this clone. At the DNA level, this CDR3 is encoded by other sequences in the same sample as well. This chain links TRBV6-1 with TRBJ2-1, with 14 bases fitting TRBD2. Germline assignment: CDR1 MNHNS and CDR2 SASEGT. V gave up 4 bases and J gave up 6 bases; unmatched junction bases: 2. This CDR3 has 15 residues. The CDR3 coding sequence is TGTGCCAGCAGTGGACTAGCGGGGGGGCCCAATGAGCAGTTCTTC. It translates to CASSGLAGGPNEQFF.

The V call is TRBV19, the J call TRBJ2-5, with D tentatively TRBD2 (7 bases). The J call may be in error: the DNA end matches TRBJ2-7 better. From germline, CDR1 is LNHDA and CDR2 SQIVND (reference sequence). This CDR3 is built from 15 residues. The CDR3 sequence: CASSWGGGAGYEQYF. The CDR3 DNA follows: TGTGCCAGTAGCTGGGGCGGGGGCGCGGGGTACGAGCAGTACTTC.

The rearrangement joins TRBV5-1 to TRBJ2-7, with 8 bases lining up with TRBD1. Germline V gives CDR1 SGHRS, CDR2 YFSETQ. The V segment lost 7 bases and the J segment 3 bases; nucleotides outside the gene matches: 12. The CDR3 extends over 15 amino acids. The CDR3 DNA is TGCGCCAGCGCCCAAGGCCCCACAGGGGGCTACGAGCAGTACTTC. This gives the protein CASAQGPTGGYEQYF.

V is TRBV30 and J is TRBJ1-6, with TRBD1 as a possible D gene (5 bases). Germline values: CDR1 GTSNPN, CDR2 SVGIG (reference sequence). The CDR3 loop spans 13 amino acids. V lost 0 bases to trimming and J lost 8 bases, with 8 bases between them. CDR3 loop: CAWSVGGHSPLHF. CDR3 nucleotides: TGTGCCTGGAGTGTCGGGGGTCATTCACCCCTCCACTTT.